This entry lists 10 T cell receptor beta chains sequenced from one sample in a study of blood T cells in healthy people across ages. It was with a sample-barcoded 5' primer and a J-beta primer mix that a second PCR of roughly 7 to 12 cycles was run. TCRdb passed the 5' RACE reads through MiXCR, listing each CDR3 protein once. Of roughly 800,000 distinct CDR3 sequences in the sample, over 45% were seen once. The sequencing sample was made of blood. These receptors were obtained from a young man in good health.

V and J are TRBV29-1 and TRBJ2-1, with TRBD2 as a possible D gene (6 bases). The CDR3 loop spans 14 amino acids. In germline, CDR1 is SQVTM, CDR2 ANQGSEA. Trimming took 5 bases from V and 5 from J, leaving 16 bases between them. The CDR3 sequence is CSVTEPPGDNEQFF. CDR3 bases: TGCAGCGTTACTGAACCCCCGGGGGACAATGAGCAGTTCTTC.

The chain has TRBV27 and TRBJ2-7, with D possibly being TRBD1 or TRBD2 (5 bases each). Germline V gene sequence: CDR1 MNHEY, CDR2 SMNVEV (reference sequence). This CDR3 has 16 amino acids. With 5 bases removed from V and 0 bases from J, the gap between germline ends came to 17 bases. The CDR3 coding sequence is TGTGCCAGCAGTAAGGGAGACGGACAAAGCTCCTACGAGCAGTACTTC. Its translation: CASSKGDGQSSYEQYF.

This clonotype showed up just a few times. This chain links TRBV9 with TRBJ2-3; 8 bases fit TRBD2. This CDR3 has 18 residues. V was clipped by 0 bases and J by 6 bases; unmatched bases: 15. Germline V gene lookup returns CDR1 SGDLS and CDR2 YYNGEE. The CDR3 DNA reads TGTGCCAGCAGCGTAGACCTTGCGAGCGGGAGTCTGGGGGATACGCAGTATTTT. Translated: CASSVDLASGSLGDTQYF.

The CDR3 DNA sequence: TGTGCCAGCAGCTTATCATCCGGGACGGATAACTATGGCTACACCTTC. It specifies CASSLSSGTDNYGYTF. The chain joins TRBV7-2 to TRBJ1-2; a weak D match, TRBD1 (5 bases). The CDR3 has 16 amino acids. In germline, CDR1 is SGHTA, CDR2 FQGNSA. V lost 2 bases to trimming and J lost 1 base, with 14 bases between them.

The chain carries TRBV7-2 and TRBJ2-1; D unclear. Trimming cost V 3 bases and J 13 bases, with 16 bases left between them. Germline V lookup: CDR1 SGHTA, CDR2 FQGNSA. This CDR3 is built from 13 residues. The CDR3 coding sequence is TGTGCCAGCAGCTTCGCCACCCAAGAGACCCAGTTCTTC. It translates to CASSFATQETQFF.

This clonotype was counted a single time. The chain uses TRBV13 and TRBJ2-5; TRBD2 matches at 7 bases. The ends lost 3 bases at V and 2 bases at J; junction bases unmatched: 12. Germline CDR1 is PRHDT and CDR2 is FYEKMQ (reference sequence). The length of the CDR3 is 17 residues. The chain's CDR3 is CASSLGTSGALQETQYF. The CDR3 nucleotides are TGTGCCAGCAGCTTGGGTACGAGCGGGGCCTTACAAGAGACCCAGTACTTC.

This clonotype has just a few counts. This rearrangement joins TRBV7-2 to TRBJ2-5; the match to TRBD2 covers 8 bases. Per the germline V gene, CDR1 is SGHTA and CDR2 is FQGNSA. Losses at the gene ends were 5 bases for V and 5 bases for J; bases not matched to a gene: 10. This CDR3 has 15 amino acids. For the CDR3, the DNA is TGTGCCAGCAGCACCCGGACTAGCCAATGGGAGACCCAGTACTTC. Its protein product is CASSTRTSQWETQYF.

The chain employs TRBV7-9 and TRBJ2-5; D is possibly TRBD1 (5 bases). This CDR3 comprises 18 residues. Trimming pared 8 bases from V and 5 bases from J, leaving 30 bases between. Germline loops: CDR1 SEHNR, CDR2 FQNEAQ (reference sequence). The CDR3 region is CASCRYLGQGNRLETQYF. The DNA of the CDR3 is TGTGCCAGCTGCAGATACCTGGGGCAGGGAAACCGCCTGGAGACCCAGTACTTC.

The genes are TRBV25-1 and TRBJ1-2; maybe TRBD1 (5 bases). CDR3 length: 14 amino acids. Germline CDR1 is MGHDK and CDR2 is SYGVNS. V shed 5 bases and J shed 4 bases, with 14 bases lying between them. DNA for the CDR3: TGTGCCAGCAGTAATTTCCCGGGGGTCTATGGCTACACCTTC. Amino acids: CASSNFPGVYGYTF.

This clonotype was observed once. The CDR3 DNA sequence: TGTGCCAGCAGCTTAGTTGCGGGAGGGCCCAAAAACATTCAGTACTTC. Translated, it gives CASSLVAGGPKNIQYF. J is TRBJ2-4 and V is TRBV7-9; 9 positions agree with TRBD2. CDR1 is SEHNR, CDR2 FQNEAQ, per germline (reference sequence). The J segment lost 2 bases and the V segment lost 1 base, leaving 3 bases of the junction unmatched. The CDR3 has 16 residues.